Listed below are T cell receptor beta chains from one sample, sequenced in a study of blood T cell repertoires in COVID-19. Data came from immunoSEQ multiplex PCR; TCRdb stores just in-frame clones and leaves some out. The sample includes approximately 260,000 clones, roughly 87% seen only once; the top ten take over 6%. Specimen: PBMCs or T cells enriched from blood (not recorded which). The receptor source for this set is a woman in her thirties with acute COVID-19. Each CDR3 is given with its conserved first and last residue. D genes are given only for firm matches.

-,TRBV30,CAWSVWGTGSQPQHF
-,TRBV2,CASSERATTNYGYTF
TRBD1,TRBV11-2,CASSQDRVGSPLHF
-,TRBV7-3,CASSLSRGESNYGYTF
-,TRBV14,CASSLTFYEQYF
-,TRBV27,CASPSTSRAYEQYF
-,TRBV14,CASRLSEGGEAFF
TRBD2,TRBV28,CAGGVRHEQYF
-,TRBV2,CASREGVLTDTQYF
-,TRBV15,CATSRVRRGDQPQHF
-,TRBV3-1/TRBV3-2,CASSQGRRAGADTQYF
TRBD1,TRBV19,CASSIGGTGDQETQYF
-,TRBV29-1,CSVDEGLATEAFF
TRBD2,TRBV18,CASSGPSGSYEQYF
TRBD1,TRBV2,CASSQARGQSKYGYTF
-,TRBV4-3,CASSQGGRGEETQYF
TRBD2,TRBV5-1,CASSSGTSGGARVVQFF
TRBD2,TRBV24-1,CATSDFPGLAGKNEQFF
TRBD1,TRBV7-9,CASSLGTGPTYEQYF
-,TRBV2,CASSGYEQFF
-,TRBV7-2,CASSYGDWGSIGTQYF
TRBD1,TRBV28,CASRYRGNSADTQYF
-,TRBV7-2,CASRFGSGPSTDTQYF
TRBD2,TRBV7-8,CASGGEGLHYEQYF
TRBD1,TRBV6-1,CASSESDRGQETQYF